These T cell receptor beta chains were read from a single sample in a study of T cell changes during pregnancy in multiple sclerosis. Sequencing was performed with immunoSEQ multiplex PCR; in TCRdb, only in-frame clones are kept and a portion is missing. The sample yields 90,000 to 120,000 clones, approximately 93% seen once. Source: peripheral blood, taken after pregnancy. These receptors were obtained from a female donor with multiple sclerosis, enrolled in a pregnancy study. Each CDR3 is given with its conserved first and last residue. The D gene is left open where the match is weak. Size is stated for part of the rows, as once, few or many counts, or as a class when the clone is expanded.

V gene: TRBV18; D gene: TRBD1; J gene: TRBJ1-4; clone size: -; CDR3 protein: CASSPGTGATEKLFF; CDR3 DNA: TGTGCCAGCTCACCGGGTACAGGGGCGACTGAAAAACTGTTTTTT
V gene: TRBV7-9; D gene: TRBD2; J gene: TRBJ2-1; clone size: -; CDR3 protein: CASSSSGGLYNEQFF; CDR3 DNA: TGTGCCAGCAGCTCTAGCGGGGGCCTTTACAATGAGCAGTTCTTC
V gene: TRBV2; D gene: -; J gene: TRBJ1-3; clone size: -; CDR3 protein: CASSEGTPGNTIYF; CDR3 DNA: TGTGCCAGCAGTGAAGGTACTCCCGGAAACACCATATATTTT
V gene: TRBV10-3; D gene: -; J gene: TRBJ1-1; clone size: -; CDR3 protein: CAISTSDKEAFF; CDR3 DNA: TGTGCCATCAGCACCTCGGACAAAGAAGCTTTCTTT
V gene: TRBV9; D gene: TRBD2; J gene: TRBJ2-3; clone size: -; CDR3 protein: CASSAPGGGVITDTQYF; CDR3 DNA: TGTGCCAGCAGCGCCCCGGGCGGGGGGGTCATAACAGATACGCAGTATTTT
V gene: TRBV29-1; D gene: -; J gene: TRBJ2-7; clone size: -; CDR3 protein: CSVTGNIHEQYF; CDR3 DNA: TGCAGCGTCACAGGGAACATCCACGAGCAGTACTTC
V gene: TRBV5-1; D gene: -; J gene: TRBJ1-4; clone size: -; CDR3 protein: CASSTRTNEKLFF; CDR3 DNA: TGCGCCAGCAGCACCAGGACTAATGAAAAACTGTTTTTT
V gene: TRBV19; D gene: -; J gene: TRBJ2-5; clone size: -; CDR3 protein: CASSPRRGETQYF; CDR3 DNA: TGTGCCAGTAGTCCTCGCAGGGGTGAGACCCAGTACTTC
V gene: TRBV7-8; D gene: -; J gene: TRBJ2-7; clone size: -; CDR3 protein: CASSPRRQVASYEQYF; CDR3 DNA: TGTGCCAGCAGCCCGAGGCGACAGGTGGCAAGCTACGAGCAGTACTTC
V gene: TRBV19; D gene: -; J gene: TRBJ1-1; clone size: once; CDR3 protein: CASSISGNTEAFF; CDR3 DNA: TGTGCCAGTAGTATAAGCGGGAACACTGAAGCTTTCTTT
V gene: TRBV5-1; D gene: TRBD1; J gene: TRBJ1-2; clone size: -; CDR3 protein: CASSSSGGSYGYTF; CDR3 DNA: TGCGCCAGCAGCAGCTCAGGGGGCAGCTATGGCTACACCTTC
V gene: TRBV5-8; D gene: -; J gene: TRBJ1-2; clone size: once; CDR3 protein: CASSPRTVGYTF; CDR3 DNA: TGTGCCAGCAGCCCGAGGACAGTGGGCTACACCTTC
V gene: TRBV7-3; D gene: TRBD1; J gene: TRBJ1-5; clone size: few; CDR3 protein: CASGYRGQAPVSNQPQHF; CDR3 DNA: TGTGCCAGCGGGTACAGGGGGCAAGCGCCCGTTAGCAATCAGCCCCAGCATTTT
V gene: TRBV15; D gene: -; J gene: TRBJ1-5; clone size: -; CDR3 protein: CATSRERNQPQHF; CDR3 DNA: TGTGCCACCAGCAGAGAGCGAAATCAGCCCCAGCATTTT
V gene: TRBV15; D gene: TRBD2; J gene: TRBJ2-5; clone size: -; CDR3 protein: CATSRTSGGLQETQYF; CDR3 DNA: TGTGCCACCAGCAGGACTAGCGGGGGGCTCCAAGAGACCCAGTACTTC
V gene: TRBV5-1; D gene: TRBD2; J gene: TRBJ2-3; clone size: -; CDR3 protein: CASSMTSGTDTQYF; CDR3 DNA: TGCGCCAGCAGCATGACTAGCGGAACAGATACGCAGTATTTT
V gene: TRBV7-6; D gene: -; J gene: TRBJ2-2; clone size: -; CDR3 protein: CASSYGMVAGTGELFF; CDR3 DNA: TGTGCCAGCAGCTACGGCATGGTTGCGGGGACCGGGGAGCTGTTTTTT
V gene: TRBV14; D gene: TRBD2; J gene: TRBJ2-1; clone size: -; CDR3 protein: CASSRRTSLYNEQFF; CDR3 DNA: TGTGCCAGCAGTCGACGGACTAGCCTGTACAATGAGCAGTTCTTC
V gene: TRBV5-6; D gene: -; J gene: TRBJ2-1; clone size: -; CDR3 protein: CASSSGFNEQFF; CDR3 DNA: TGTGCCAGCAGCTCAGGTTTCAATGAGCAGTTCTTC
V gene: TRBV7-9; D gene: -; J gene: TRBJ2-2; clone size: -; CDR3 protein: CASSSLRPRSTGELFF; CDR3 DNA: TGTGCCAGCAGCTCGTTAAGGCCGAGGTCTACCGGGGAGCTGTTTTTT
V gene: TRBV13; D gene: TRBD2; J gene: TRBJ2-7; clone size: -; CDR3 protein: CASSKRGGEYEQYF; CDR3 DNA: TGTGCCAGCAGCAAACGGGGGGGTGAATACGAGCAGTACTTC
V gene: TRBV6-5; D gene: TRBD2; J gene: TRBJ2-3; clone size: -; CDR3 protein: CASRGGLVRNTQYF; CDR3 DNA: TGTGCCAGCAGAGGGGGACTAGTGAGGAATACGCAGTATTTT
V gene: TRBV5-1; D gene: TRBD2; J gene: TRBJ2-3; clone size: -; CDR3 protein: CASSLDASGGKADTQYF; CDR3 DNA: TGCGCCAGCAGCTTGGACGCTAGCGGGGGGAAAGCAGATACGCAGTATTTT
V gene: TRBV9; D gene: -; J gene: TRBJ2-3; clone size: -; CDR3 protein: CASSDPTGRAYTDTQYF; CDR3 DNA: TGTGCCAGCAGCGACCCGACGGGCAGGGCCTACACAGATACGCAGTATTTT
V gene: TRBV4-1; D gene: TRBD1; J gene: TRBJ1-1; clone size: -; CDR3 protein: CASSHLQGDTEAFF; CDR3 DNA: TGCGCCAGCAGCCATTTACAGGGGGACACTGAAGCTTTCTTT
V gene: TRBV5-5; D gene: TRBD1; J gene: TRBJ1-1; clone size: -; CDR3 protein: CASSRPGQPNTEAFF; CDR3 DNA: TGTGCCAGCAGCCGTCCGGGACAGCCGAACACTGAAGCTTTCTTT
V gene: TRBV6-1; D gene: -; J gene: TRBJ1-5; clone size: -; CDR3 protein: CASGGGRGGYQPQHF; CDR3 DNA: TGTGCCAGCGGGGGCGGTAGGGGCGGATATCAGCCCCAGCATTTT
V gene: TRBV29-1; D gene: -; J gene: TRBJ1-3; clone size: -; CDR3 protein: CSATLVIGNTIYF; CDR3 DNA: TGCAGCGCTACCCTCGTAATCGGAAACACCATATATTTT
V gene: TRBV13; D gene: TRBD1; J gene: TRBJ1-1; clone size: few; CDR3 protein: CASSYGTGDTEAFF; CDR3 DNA: TGTGCCAGCAGTTACGGGACAGGGGACACTGAAGCTTTCTTT
V gene: TRBV27; D gene: -; J gene: TRBJ1-2; clone size: -; CDR3 protein: CASSLSSQYGYTF; CDR3 DNA: TGTGCCAGCAGTTTATCATCGCAGTATGGCTACACCTTC
V gene: TRBV7-9; D gene: TRBD1; J gene: TRBJ2-7; clone size: -; CDR3 protein: CASSLDRDSSYEQYF; CDR3 DNA: TGTGCCAGCAGCTTAGACCGGGACAGCTCCTACGAGCAGTACTTC
V gene: TRBV7-9; D gene: -; J gene: TRBJ2-1; clone size: -; CDR3 protein: CASSLGWTVVDNEQFF; CDR3 DNA: TGTGCCAGCAGCTTAGGGTGGACAGTAGTCGACAATGAGCAGTTCTTC
V gene: TRBV5-6; D gene: -; J gene: TRBJ2-2; clone size: -; CDR3 protein: CASRSTGNTGELFF; CDR3 DNA: TGTGCCAGCAGGTCTACAGGGAACACCGGGGAGCTGTTTTTT
V gene: TRBV13; D gene: -; J gene: TRBJ2-7; clone size: -; CDR3 protein: CASSYNSYEQYF; CDR3 DNA: TGTGCCAGCAGCTATAACTCCTACGAGCAGTACTTC
V gene: TRBV5-1; D gene: TRBD2; J gene: TRBJ2-1; clone size: -; CDR3 protein: CASSYDSGGGVAEQFF; CDR3 DNA: TGCGCCAGCAGCTACGACAGTGGCGGGGGGGTCGCTGAGCAGTTCTTC
V gene: TRBV5-1; D gene: TRBD1; J gene: TRBJ2-3; clone size: -; CDR3 protein: CASSLEQGATFTDTQYF; CDR3 DNA: TGCGCCAGCAGCTTGGAACAGGGGGCCACTTTCACAGATACGCAGTATTTT
V gene: TRBV2; D gene: -; J gene: TRBJ1-4; clone size: -; CDR3 protein: CASSEDRTTNEKLFF; CDR3 DNA: TGTGCCAGCAGCGAAGACAGGACGACTAATGAAAAACTGTTTTTT
V gene: TRBV6-1; D gene: -; J gene: TRBJ2-3; clone size: -; CDR3 protein: CASSEGSVKVRTQYF; CDR3 DNA: TGTGCCAGCAGTGAAGGGAGCGTGAAGGTGAGAACGCAGTATTTT
V gene: TRBV5-1; D gene: TRBD1; J gene: TRBJ2-5; clone size: -; CDR3 protein: CASSLAGDRGETQYF; CDR3 DNA: TGCGCCAGCAGCTTGGCCGGGGACAGGGGAGAGACCCAGTACTTC
V gene: TRBV5-1; D gene: -; J gene: TRBJ1-1; clone size: -; CDR3 protein: CASSPVGDDTEAFF; CDR3 DNA: TGCGCCAGCAGCCCAGTAGGGGATGACACTGAAGCTTTCTTT
V gene: TRBV6-1; D gene: -; J gene: TRBJ2-7; clone size: -; CDR3 protein: CASSQRDRTVQYF; CDR3 DNA: TGTGCCAGCAGTCAGCGGGACAGGACAGTGCAGTACTTC
V gene: TRBV11-3; D gene: TRBD1; J gene: TRBJ1-2; clone size: -; CDR3 protein: CASSQGQGPYGYTF; CDR3 DNA: TGTGCCAGCAGCCAAGGACAGGGTCCCTACGGCTACACCTTC
V gene: TRBV5-1; D gene: TRBD2; J gene: TRBJ2-7; clone size: -; CDR3 protein: CASSSGLAASYEQYF; CDR3 DNA: TGCGCCAGCAGCTCGGGACTAGCGGCTTCCTACGAGCAGTACTTC
V gene: TRBV6-5; D gene: -; J gene: TRBJ1-2; clone size: -; CDR3 protein: CASSRTPGDATF; CDR3 DNA: TGTGCCAGCAGTCGGACACCTGGTGATGCCACCTTC
V gene: TRBV10-3; D gene: -; J gene: TRBJ1-2; clone size: -; CDR3 protein: CAISVSALSNYGYTF; CDR3 DNA: TGTGCCATCAGTGTTTCAGCGTTGTCTAACTATGGCTACACCTTC
V gene: TRBV4-1; D gene: TRBD2; J gene: TRBJ2-7; clone size: -; CDR3 protein: CASSHGTSYEQYF; CDR3 DNA: TGCGCCAGCAGCCACGGGACTAGCTACGAGCAGTACTTC
V gene: TRBV11-2; D gene: TRBD2; J gene: TRBJ2-7; clone size: -; CDR3 protein: CASSSGTSFYEQYF; CDR3 DNA: TGTGCCAGCAGCTCAGGGACTAGTTTCTACGAGCAGTACTTC
V gene: TRBV25-1; D gene: -; J gene: TRBJ1-6; clone size: -; CDR3 protein: CASSEGAGNYNSPLHF; CDR3 DNA: TGTGCCAGCAGTGAAGGGGCAGGGAATTATAATTCACCCCTCCACTTT
V gene: TRBV6-1; D gene: -; J gene: TRBJ1-2; clone size: -; CDR3 protein: CATCSPTTGINGYTF; CDR3 DNA: TGTGCCACCTGCTCCCCCACGACAGGAATTAATGGCTACACCTTC
V gene: TRBV6-1; D gene: -; J gene: TRBJ1-4; clone size: -; CDR3 protein: CASSEVLGLREKLFF; CDR3 DNA: TGTGCCAGCAGTGAAGTTCTGGGTCTGCGGGAAAAACTGTTTTTT
V gene: TRBV19; D gene: -; J gene: TRBJ1-1; clone size: few; CDR3 protein: CASRDGQPNTEAFF; CDR3 DNA: TGTGCCAGTAGGGACGGACAGCCGAACACTGAAGCTTTCTTT
V gene: TRBV29-1; D gene: -; J gene: TRBJ1-1; clone size: -; CDR3 protein: CSGGEGGTEAFF; CDR3 DNA: TGCAGCGGAGGTGAGGGCGGCACTGAAGCTTTCTTT
V gene: TRBV11-2; D gene: -; J gene: TRBJ1-5; clone size: -; CDR3 protein: CASSLGPSLPAVQPQHF; CDR3 DNA: TGTGCCAGCAGCTTAGGTCCGTCCCTACCGGCGGTACAGCCCCAGCATTTT